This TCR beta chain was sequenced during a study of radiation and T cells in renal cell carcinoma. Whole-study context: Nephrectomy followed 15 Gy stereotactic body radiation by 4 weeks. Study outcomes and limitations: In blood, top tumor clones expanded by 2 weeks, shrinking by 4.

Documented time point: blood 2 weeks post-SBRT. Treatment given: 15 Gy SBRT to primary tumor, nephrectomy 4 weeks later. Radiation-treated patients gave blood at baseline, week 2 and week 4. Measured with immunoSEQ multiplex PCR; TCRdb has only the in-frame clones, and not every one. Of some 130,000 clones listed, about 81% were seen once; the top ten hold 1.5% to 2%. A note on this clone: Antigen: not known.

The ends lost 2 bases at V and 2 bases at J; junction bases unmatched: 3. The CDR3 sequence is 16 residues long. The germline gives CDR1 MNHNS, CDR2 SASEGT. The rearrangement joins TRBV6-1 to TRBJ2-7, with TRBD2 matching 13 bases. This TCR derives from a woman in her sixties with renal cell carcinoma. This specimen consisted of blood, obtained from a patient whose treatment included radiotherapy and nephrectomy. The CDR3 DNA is TGTGCCAGCAGTGAACAACTAGCGGGAGGGCCCTACGAGCAGTACTTC. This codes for CASSEQLAGGPYEQYF.